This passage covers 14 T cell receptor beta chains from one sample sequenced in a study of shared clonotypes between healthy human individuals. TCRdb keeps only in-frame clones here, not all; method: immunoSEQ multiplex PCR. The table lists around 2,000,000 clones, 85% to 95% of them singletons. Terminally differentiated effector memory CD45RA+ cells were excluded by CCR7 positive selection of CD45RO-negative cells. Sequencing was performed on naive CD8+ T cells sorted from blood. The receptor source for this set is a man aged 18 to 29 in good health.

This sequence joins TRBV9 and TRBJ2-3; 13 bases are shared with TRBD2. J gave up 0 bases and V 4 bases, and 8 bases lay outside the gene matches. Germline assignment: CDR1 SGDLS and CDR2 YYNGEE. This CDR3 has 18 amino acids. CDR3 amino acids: CASSPRGTSGDSTDTQYF. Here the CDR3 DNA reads TGTGCCAGCAGCCCGAGGGGGACTAGCGGGGATAGCACAGATACGCAGTATTTT.

DNA of the CDR3: TGTGCCTATACCCCGGGACTAGCGGGGGTTAGGTCAGATACGCAGTATTTT. This translates into CAYTPGLAGVRSDTQYF. V and J are TRBV30 and TRBJ2-3; 14 bases line up with TRBD2. Germline assignment: CDR1 GTSNPN and CDR2 SVGIG (reference sequence). There are 17 residues in the CDR3. Trimming removed 7 bases from V and 4 bases from J; junction bases left unmatched: 13.

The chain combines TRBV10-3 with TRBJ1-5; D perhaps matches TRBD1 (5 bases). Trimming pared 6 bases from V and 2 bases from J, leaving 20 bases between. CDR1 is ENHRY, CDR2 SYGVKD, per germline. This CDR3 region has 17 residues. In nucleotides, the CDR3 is TGTGCCATCAGGATTTACGGACATCACACGGGCAATCAGCCCCAGCATTTT. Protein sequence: CAIRIYGHHTGNQPQHF.

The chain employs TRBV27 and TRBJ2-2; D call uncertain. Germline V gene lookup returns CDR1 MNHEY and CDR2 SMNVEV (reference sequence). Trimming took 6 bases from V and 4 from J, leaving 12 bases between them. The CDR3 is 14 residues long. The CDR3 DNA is TGTGCCAGCAGGCCGTCGGTCCTCACCGGGGAGCTGTTTTTT. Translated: CASRPSVLTGELFF.

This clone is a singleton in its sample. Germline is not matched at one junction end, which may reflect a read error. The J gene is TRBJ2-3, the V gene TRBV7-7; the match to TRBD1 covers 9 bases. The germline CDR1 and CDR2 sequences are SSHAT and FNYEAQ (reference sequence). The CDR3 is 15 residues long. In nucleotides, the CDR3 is TGTGCTAGCAGCGATGGACAGGGGAGGATAGATACGCAGTATTTT. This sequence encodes CASSDGQGRIDTQYF.

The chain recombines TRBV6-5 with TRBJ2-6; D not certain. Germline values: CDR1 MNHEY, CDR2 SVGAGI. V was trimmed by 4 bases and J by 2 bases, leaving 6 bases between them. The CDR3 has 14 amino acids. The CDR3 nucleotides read TGTGCCAGCAGTTCCAGGCCTGGGGCCAACGTCCTGACTTTC. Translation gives CASSSRPGANVLTF.

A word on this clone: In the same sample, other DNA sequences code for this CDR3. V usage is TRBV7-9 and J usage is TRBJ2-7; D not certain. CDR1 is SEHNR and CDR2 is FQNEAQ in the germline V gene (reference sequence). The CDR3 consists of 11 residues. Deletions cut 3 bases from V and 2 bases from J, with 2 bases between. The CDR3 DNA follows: TGTGCCAGCAGCTTGACCTACGAGCAGTACTTC. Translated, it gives CASSLTYEQYF.

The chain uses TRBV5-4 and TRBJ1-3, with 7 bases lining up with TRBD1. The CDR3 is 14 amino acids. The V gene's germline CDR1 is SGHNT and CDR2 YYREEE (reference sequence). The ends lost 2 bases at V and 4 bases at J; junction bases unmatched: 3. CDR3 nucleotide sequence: TGTGCCAGCAGCTTTCTGGGACAGGGAAACACCATATATTTT. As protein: CASSFLGQGNTIYF.

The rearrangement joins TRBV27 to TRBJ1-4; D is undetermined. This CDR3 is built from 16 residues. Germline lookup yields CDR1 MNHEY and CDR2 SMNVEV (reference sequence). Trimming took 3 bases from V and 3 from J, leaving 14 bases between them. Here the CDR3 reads CASSFSQRGPNEKLFF. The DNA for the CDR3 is TGTGCCAGCAGTTTTTCACAGAGAGGGCCTAATGAAAAACTGTTTTTT.

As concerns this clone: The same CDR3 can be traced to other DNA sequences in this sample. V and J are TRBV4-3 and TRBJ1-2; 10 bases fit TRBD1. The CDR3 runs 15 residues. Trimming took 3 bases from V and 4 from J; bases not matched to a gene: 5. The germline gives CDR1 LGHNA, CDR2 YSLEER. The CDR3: CASSQGTGAGYGYTF. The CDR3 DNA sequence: TGCGCCAGCAGCCAGGGGACAGGGGCTGGCTATGGCTACACCTTC.

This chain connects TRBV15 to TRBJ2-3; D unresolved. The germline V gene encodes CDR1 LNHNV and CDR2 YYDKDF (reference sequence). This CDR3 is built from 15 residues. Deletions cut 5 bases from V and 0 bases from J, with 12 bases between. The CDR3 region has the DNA TGTGCCACCAGCCAACATAGTGCTAGCACAGATACGCAGTATTTT. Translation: CATSQHSASTDTQYF.

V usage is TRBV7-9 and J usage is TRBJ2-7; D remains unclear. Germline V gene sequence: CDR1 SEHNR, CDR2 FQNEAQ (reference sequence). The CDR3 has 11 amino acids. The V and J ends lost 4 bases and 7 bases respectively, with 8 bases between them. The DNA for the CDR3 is TGTGCCAGCAGCTACGAACGAGAGCAGTACTTC. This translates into CASSYEREQYF.

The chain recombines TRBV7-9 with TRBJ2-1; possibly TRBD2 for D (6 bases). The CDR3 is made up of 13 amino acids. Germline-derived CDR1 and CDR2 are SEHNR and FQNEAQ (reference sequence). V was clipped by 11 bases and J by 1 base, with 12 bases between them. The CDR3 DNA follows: TGTGCCCTATGGCGGGGATCCTACAATGAGCAGTTCTTC. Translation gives CALWRGSYNEQFF.

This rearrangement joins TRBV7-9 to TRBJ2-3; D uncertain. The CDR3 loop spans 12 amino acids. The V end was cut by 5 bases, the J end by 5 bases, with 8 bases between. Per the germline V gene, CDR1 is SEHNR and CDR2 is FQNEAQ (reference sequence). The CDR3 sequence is CASSMPLDTQYF. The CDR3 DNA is TGTGCCAGCAGCATGCCCCTAGATACGCAGTATTTT. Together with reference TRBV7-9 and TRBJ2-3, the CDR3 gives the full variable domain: DTGVSQNPRHKITKRGQNVTFRCDPISEHNRLYWYRQTLGQGPEFLTYFQNEAQLEKSRLLSDRFSAERPKGSFSTLEIQRTEQGDSAMYLCASSMPLDTQYFGPGTRLTVL.